Below, 29 T cell receptor beta chains from the same sample are listed, as sequenced in a study of shared clonotypes between healthy human individuals. Assay used: immunoSEQ multiplex PCR; TCRdb lists only in-frame clones, some missing. This table has 150,000 to 200,000 clones, roughly 91% appearing once. What was sequenced was naive CD4+ T cells sorted from blood. Subset specified: CD45RA+ positively selected. The source is a woman aged 30 to 39 in good health.

This sequence joins TRBV5-1 and TRBJ1-3; D is uncertain. V lost 3 bases, J lost 7 bases, and 17 bases lay in between. The CDR3 sequence is 15 residues long. CDR1 SGHRS and CDR2 YFSETQ come from the germline V gene. CDR3 protein: CASSSLPDGGNTIYF. CDR3 DNA sequence: TGCGCCAGCAGCTCCCTCCCGGACGGTGGGAACACCATATATTTT.

This chain links TRBV9 with TRBJ2-6; D unresolved. V lost 0 bases and J lost 4, with 14 bases in between. The CDR3 is 17 residues long. Germline CDR1 SGDLS, CDR2 YYNGEE. CDR3 amino acids: CASSVEVTARGANVLTF. CDR3 bases: TGTGCCAGCAGCGTAGAAGTAACCGCCCGAGGGGCCAACGTCCTGACTTTC.

The V call is TRBV27, the J call TRBJ1-1, with 10 positions matching TRBD1. The CDR3 covers 17 residues. Per germline, CDR1 MNHEY and CDR2 SMNVEV (reference sequence). V lost 4 bases, J lost 0 bases, and 8 bases stayed unmatched. CDR3 amino acids: CASSSTGGDFLNTEAFF. The CDR3 DNA reads as TGTGCCAGCAGTTCGACAGGGGGCGATTTCTTGAACACTGAAGCTTTCTTT.

The V call is TRBV28, the J call TRBJ2-7, with D perhaps matching TRBD2 (5 bases). The CDR3 is made up of 11 amino acids. The V end was cut by 10 bases, the J end by 3 bases, with 10 bases between. From germline, CDR1 is MDHEN and CDR2 SYDVKM. The CDR3 DNA follows: TGTGCCATCCGGAGGTTCTACGAGCAGTACTTC. It codes for CAIRRFYEQYF. The whole variable domain, remainder taken from reference TRBV28 and TRBJ2-7, is DVKVTQSSRYLVKRTGEKVFLECVQDMDHENMFWYRQDPGLGLRLIYFSYDVKMKEKGDIPEGYSVSREKKERFSLILESASTNQTSMYLCAIRRFYEQYFGPGTRLTVT.

This chain joins TRBV5-1 and TRBJ1-4, with D perhaps TRBD1 (5 bases). CDR3 length: 15 residues. Looked up from germline, CDR1 is SGHRS and CDR2 is YFSETQ. With 0 bases removed from V and 3 bases from J, the gap between germline ends came to 9 bases. In DNA form, the CDR3 reads TGCGCCAGCAGCTTGGAGGGGTTACCTAATGAAAAACTGTTTTTT. This codes for CASSLEGLPNEKLFF.

This rearrangement joins TRBV27 to TRBJ2-6; D is possibly TRBD1 (6 bases). The CDR3 consists of 15 residues. CDR1 and CDR2 (germline): MNHEY, SMNVEV (reference sequence). The V end was cut by 4 bases, the J end by 1 base, with 8 bases between. CDR3 protein: CASSSTGSGANVLTF. The CDR3 bases are TGTGCCAGCAGTTCGACAGGTTCTGGGGCCAACGTCCTGACTTTC.

The rearrangement links TRBV2 to TRBJ1-2, with a tentative D call TRBD1 (5 bases). This CDR3 spans 15 amino acids. Germline values: CDR1 SNHLY, CDR2 FYNNEI. Trimming left V 3 bases short and J 1 base short, with 12 bases between. CDR3 DNA: TGTGCCAGCAGTGACCGACAGCAATTTAACTATGGCTACACCTTC. This codes for CASSDRQQFNYGYTF.

This chain uses TRBV19 with TRBJ2-5; D unclear. The DNA end is more similar to TRBJ2-7, so the J call may be wrong. This CDR3 contains 13 residues. CDR1 is LNHDA, CDR2 SQIVND, per germline (reference sequence). The CDR3 spells CASSNIPSYEQYF. CDR3 in DNA: TGTGCCAGTAGTAATATACCCAGCTACGAGCAGTACTTC.

The V gene is TRBV7-9, the J gene TRBJ1-1; D perhaps matches TRBD1 (6 bases). V was cut by 2 bases and J by 10 bases, with 17 bases left in between. The length of the CDR3 is 14 residues. The germline V gene encodes CDR1 SEHNR and CDR2 FQNEAQ (reference sequence). For the CDR3, the DNA is TGTGCCAGCAGCTTATTAGGAGGGGGTCTCGGAGCTTTCTTT. Protein: CASSLLGGGLGAFF.

This chain links TRBV5-5 with TRBJ2-1; TRBD1 matches at 7 bases. CDR3 size: 14 residues. Germline V gene data show CDR1 as SGHKS and CDR2 as YYEKEE (reference sequence). V trimming: 3 bases; J trimming: 3 bases; junction bases outside the gene matches: 3. The CDR3 sequence is CASSSSGGYNEQFF. The CDR3 DNA sequence: TGTGCCAGCAGCTCATCAGGGGGCTACAATGAGCAGTTCTTC. Complete variable domain (other parts from reference TRBV5-5 and TRBJ2-1): DAGVTQSPTHLIKTRGQQVTLRCSPISGHKSVSWYQQVLGQGPQFIFQYYEKEERGRGNFPDRFSARQFPNYSSELNVNALLLGDSALYLCASSSSGGYNEQFFGPGTRLTVL.

A single count supports this clone. The chain recombines TRBV29-1 with TRBJ2-1; D remains unclear. Germline CDR1 is SQVTM and CDR2 is ANQGSEA. V shed 8 bases and J shed 7 bases, with 12 bases lying between them. The CDR3 extends over 11 amino acids. The CDR3 protein is CSSLSWNEQFF. The DNA for the CDR3 is TGCAGCTCTCTTAGCTGGAATGAGCAGTTCTTC.

This clone was recorded once. The chain carries TRBV28 and TRBJ2-1, with 11 positions matching TRBD2. Trimming removed 8 bases from V and 6 bases from J; junction bases left unmatched: 3. CDR1 is MDHEN, CDR2 SYDVKM, per germline. The CDR3 runs to 13 residues. The CDR3 here is CASVAGGINEQFF. DNA of the CDR3: TGTGCCAGCGTAGCGGGAGGGATCAATGAGCAGTTCTTC. Complete variable domain (other parts from reference TRBV28 and TRBJ2-1): DVKVTQSSRYLVKRTGEKVFLECVQDMDHENMFWYRQDPGLGLRLIYFSYDVKMKEKGDIPEGYSVSREKKERFSLILESASTNQTSMYLCASVAGGINEQFFGPGTRLTVL.

The chain employs TRBV2 and TRBJ2-5; perhaps TRBD2 as D (5 bases). This CDR3 spans 14 amino acids. Per the germline V gene, CDR1 is SNHLY and CDR2 is FYNNEI. Trimming cost V 3 bases and J 0 bases, with 8 bases left between them. CDR3 amino acids: CASSDPRDQETQYF. CDR3 coding DNA: TGTGCCAGCAGTGATCCGCGGGACCAAGAGACCCAGTACTTC.

The chain employs TRBV6-1 and TRBJ2-7, with 7 bases identical to TRBD2. The J segment lost 3 bases and the V segment lost 0 bases, leaving 5 bases of the junction unmatched. This CDR3 is 15 amino acids long. CDR1 MNHNS and CDR2 SASEGT come from the germline V gene. This chain's CDR3 is CASSEAGSGFYEQYF. The CDR3, as DNA: TGTGCCAGCAGTGAAGCGGGTAGCGGGTTCTACGAGCAGTACTTC.

The chain employs TRBV7-6 and TRBJ2-2, with no clear D. The CDR3 totals 11 residues. Trimming took 5 bases from V and 6 from J, leaving 4 bases between them. CDR1 SGHVS and CDR2 FNYEAQ come from the germline V gene. The CDR3, as DNA: TGTGCCAGCAGCCTCGCCGGGGAGCTGTTTTTT. This gives the protein CASSLAGELFF. The entire variable domain, with the rest obtained from reference TRBV7-6 and TRBJ2-2, is as follows: GAGVSQSPRYKVTKRGQDVALRCDPISGHVSLYWYRQALGQGPEFLTYFNYEAQQDKSGLPNDRFSAERPEGSISTLTIQRTEQRDSAMYRCASSLAGELFFGEGSRLTVL.

CDR3 residues: CASSAGTGYVEQYF. The CDR3 DNA reads as TGTGCCAGCAGTGCCGGGACAGGGTACGTCGAGCAGTACTTC. The chain employs TRBV2 and TRBJ2-7; 9 nucleotides align to TRBD1. The CDR3 sequence is 14 residues long. Losses at the gene ends were 4 bases for V and 6 bases for J; bases not matched to a gene: 7. Germline V lookup: CDR1 SNHLY, CDR2 FYNNEI. Filled out from reference TRBV2 and TRBJ2-7, the complete variable domain reads EPEVTQTPSHQVTQMGQEVILRCVPISNHLYFYWYRQILGQKVEFLVSFYNNEISEKSEIFDDQFSVERPDGSNFTLKIRSTKLEDSAMYFCASSAGTGYVEQYFGPGTRLTVT.

The rearrangement uses TRBV5-4 and TRBJ2-7, with 8 positions matching TRBD2. Germline V gives CDR1 SGHNT, CDR2 YYREEE (reference sequence). V was clipped by 5 bases and J by 5 bases; unmatched bases: 18. CDR3 length: 17 residues. This CDR3 reads CASSPAPEGSGSNEQYF. The CDR3 bases are TGTGCCAGCAGTCCAGCCCCGGAAGGAAGCGGGAGCAACGAGCAGTACTTC.

The chain combines TRBV5-6 with TRBJ1-2, with D perhaps matching TRBD1 (6 bases). Between the trimmed V and J ends, which lost 4 bases and 6 bases, there was a span of 13 bases. Looked up from germline, CDR1 is SGHDT and CDR2 is YYEEEE. CDR3 length: 13 amino acids. CDR3 in amino acids: CASSPSGVHGYTF. Here the CDR3 DNA reads TGTGCCAGCAGCCCTTCAGGGGTTCATGGCTACACCTTC.

V usage is TRBV5-1 and J usage is TRBJ2-2; D possibly uses TRBD1 or TRBD2 (5 bases each). CDR3 size: 15 residues. Trimming took 0 bases from V and 5 from J, leaving 11 bases between them. Per the germline V gene, CDR1 is SGHRS and CDR2 is YFSETQ. In DNA form, the CDR3 reads TGCGCCAGCAGCTTGGAGGGGACCTGGACCGGGGAGCTGTTTTTT. The encoded protein is CASSLEGTWTGELFF.

The chain joins TRBV6-5 to TRBJ2-4; D call uncertain. V was trimmed by 0 bases and J by 7 bases, leaving 7 bases between them. The CDR3 runs 13 residues. The germline gives CDR1 MNHEY, CDR2 SVGAGI. The CDR3 loop reads CASSYSQSNIQYF. As DNA, the CDR3 is TGTGCCAGCAGTTACTCGCAATCGAACATTCAGTACTTC.

The chain recombines TRBV9 with TRBJ1-2, with unresolved D. V lost 3 bases, J lost 2 bases, and 23 bases lay in between. The length of the CDR3 is 18 residues. CDR1 SGDLS and CDR2 YYNGEE come from the germline V gene. The CDR3 reads CASSETNSADDPNYGYTF. The CDR3, as DNA: TGTGCCAGCAGCGAGACAAATTCGGCAGACGATCCAAACTATGGCTACACCTTC.

The chain is built from TRBV10-2 and TRBJ2-7; 14 bases align to TRBD2. CDR1 WSHSY and CDR2 SAAADI come from the germline V gene. Trimming cost V 6 bases and J 4 bases; bases outside gene matches: 5. This CDR3 region has 15 residues. In DNA form, the CDR3 reads TGCGCCAGCAGCTCCGGGACTAGCGGGGGTTACGAGCAGTACTTC. It specifies CASSSGTSGGYEQYF.

The chain couples TRBV30 to TRBJ2-7, with TRBD1 as a possible D gene (6 bases). CDR3 length: 13 amino acids. Germline CDR1 is GTSNPN and CDR2 is SVGIG (reference sequence). The germline V and J ends were trimmed by 5 bases and 7 bases, with 18 bases remaining between them. The CDR3 DNA reads as TGTGCCTGGCGGCTGGCCGGGACAAGGGAGCAGTACTTC. Protein: CAWRLAGTREQYF. The full variable domain, completed using reference TRBV30 and TRBJ2-7, is SQTIHQWPATLVQPVGSPLSLECTVEGTSNPNLYWYRQAAGRGLQLLFYSVGIGQISSEVPQNLSASRPQDRQFILSSKKLLLSDSGFYLCAWRLAGTREQYFGPGTRLTVT.

The chain uses TRBV7-2 and TRBJ1-3; D is unresolved. Germline CDR1 SGHTA, CDR2 FQGNSA. The ends were cut back, 1 base at V and 4 bases at J, with 14 bases in the middle. This CDR3 contains 16 residues. CDR3 in DNA: TGTGCCAGCAGCTTAGAGGGCTCCCAGACGGGAAACACCATATATTTT. This gives the protein CASSLEGSQTGNTIYF.

The CDR3 DNA is TGTGCCAGCAGTGAAGGGGGGCTGGTGGATCAGCCCCAGCATTTT. Protein: CASSEGGLVDQPQHF. The J gene is TRBJ1-5, the V gene TRBV6-1, with D tentatively TRBD1 (6 bases). The CDR3 extends over 15 amino acids. With 1 base removed from V and 5 bases from J, the gap between germline ends came to 12 bases. From germline, CDR1 is MNHNS and CDR2 SASEGT.

The table lists this clone with a count of one. The gene calls are TRBV19 and TRBJ2-5, with D possibly TRBD2 on 6 matching bases. The assigned J gene may be wrong: the sequence end matches TRBJ2-7 better. The CDR3 runs 19 residues. Germline values: CDR1 LNHDA, CDR2 SQIVND (reference sequence). The chain's CDR3 is CASSIGPVGPQLGRNEQYF. The CDR3 DNA sequence: TGTGCCAGTAGTATAGGGCCGGTGGGGCCCCAGTTGGGGAGGAACGAGCAGTACTTC.

The gene calls are TRBV20-1 and TRBJ2-1; D uncertain. The CDR3 contains 10 residues. Germline CDR1 is DFQATT and CDR2 is SNEGSKA (reference sequence). V shed 6 bases and J shed 14 bases, with 14 bases lying between them. The CDR3 DNA follows: TGCAGTGCCTGTGACCCTCACGAGTTCTTC. It encodes CSACDPHEFF.

The chain carries TRBV4-1 and TRBJ2-5; 7 nucleotides align to TRBD2. The last part of the DNA fits TRBJ2-7 better; the J call may be wrong. This CDR3 region has 16 residues. Germline CDR1 is MGHRA and CDR2 is YSYEKL. The CDR3 spells CASSSPERDRTYEQYF. The CDR3 DNA follows: TGCGCCAGCAGCTCCCCGGAGCGGGACCGAACCTACGAGCAGTACTTC.

The chain has TRBV30 and TRBJ1-6; 10 bases are shared with TRBD1. Trimming cost V 2 bases and J 1 base; bases outside gene matches: 5. This CDR3 spans 17 amino acids. Germline V gene data show CDR1 as GTSNPN and CDR2 as SVGIG (reference sequence). Here the CDR3 reads CAWSTRQGASYNSPLHF. The CDR3 DNA follows: TGTGCCTGGAGTACCAGACAGGGGGCATCCTATAATTCACCCCTCCACTTT.